These 8 T cell receptor beta chains originate from one sample sequenced in a study of shared clonotypes between healthy human individuals. Assay used: immunoSEQ multiplex PCR; TCRdb lists only in-frame clones, some missing. Among about 680,000 clones listed, under 80% were seen once. The sequenced sample consisted of memory CD4+ T cells sorted from blood. As to subset: CD45RA-negative fraction. The receptors come from a woman in her thirties in good health.

This clone was observed a single time. The chain joins TRBV28 to TRBJ1-2; D is ambiguous. Germline-derived CDR1 and CDR2 are MDHEN and SYDVKM. This CDR3 is 13 amino acids long. Trimming took 2 bases from V and 4 from J, leaving 8 bases between them. The CDR3 reads CASSLGEVYGYTF. For the CDR3, the DNA is TGTGCCAGCAGTTTAGGGGAGGTCTATGGCTACACCTTC.

The V gene is TRBV5-5, the J gene TRBJ1-2; the match to TRBD1 covers 12 bases. The CDR3 has 15 amino acids. Per the germline V gene, CDR1 is SGHKS and CDR2 is YYEKEE (reference sequence). J was trimmed by 8 bases and V by 0 bases; bases with no gene match: 5. CDR3 amino acids: CASSLEGQGARGYTF. In nucleotides, the CDR3 is TGTGCCAGCAGCTTGGAGGGACAGGGGGCTCGAGGCTACACCTTC.

The chain's CDR3 is CASSFSPDSRKGELFF. Here the CDR3 DNA reads TGCGCCAGCAGCTTCTCCCCGGACTCCCGTAAGGGGGAGCTGTTTTTT. This rearrangement joins TRBV5-1 to TRBJ2-2; D is possibly TRBD2 (5 bases). Germline assignment: CDR1 SGHRS and CDR2 YFSETQ. The CDR3 loop spans 16 amino acids. V shed 2 bases and J shed 8 bases, with 19 bases lying between them.

The CDR3 nucleotides read TGTGCCAGCAGCTTACCGGGTCGGGAGCAGTACTTC. Translated, it gives CASSLPGREQYF. This sequence joins TRBV7-9 and TRBJ2-7, with unresolved D. The CDR3 is made up of 12 amino acids. From germline, CDR1 is SEHNR and CDR2 FQNEAQ (reference sequence). V shed 2 bases and J shed 7 bases, with 9 bases lying between them.

This clone was observed a few times. This chain connects TRBV9 to TRBJ2-3, with a possible D match to TRBD2 (6 bases). Germline lookup yields CDR1 SGDLS and CDR2 YYNGEE. V dropped 4 bases and J dropped 0 bases, with 18 bases sitting between them. This CDR3 contains 17 residues. CDR3 amino acids: CASSSRRGGRSTDTQYF. As DNA, the CDR3 is TGTGCCAGCAGCTCCCGGCGTGGAGGGAGGAGCACAGATACGCAGTATTTT.

The chain joins TRBV1 to TRBJ2-3; the D call TRBD2 from the table was never checked on the DNA. TRBV1 is designated a pseudogene. The CDR3 extends over 19 amino acids. The CDR3: CTSSHQQGLAGVSTDTQYF. CDR3 in DNA: TGCACCAGCAGCCATCAACAGGGACTAGCGGGGGTTAGCACAGATACGCAGTATTTT.

The chain combines TRBV4-1 with TRBJ1-3; D not resolved. The CDR3 runs 15 residues. CDR1 and CDR2 (germline): MGHRA, YSYEKL. The V end lost 1 base, the J end lost 5 bases, and 12 bases lay between the germline ends. The CDR3 DNA reads TGCGCCAGCAGCCAAGGAGCGCAGGACCGAAACACCATATATTTT. Protein sequence: CASSQGAQDRNTIYF.

CDR3 DNA: TGTGCCAGTAGTATAGCCGGCGGGAGCGAGGAGACCCAGTACTTC. This codes for CASSIAGGSEETQYF. The V and J genes are TRBV19 and TRBJ2-5, with 7 bases aligning to TRBD2. V lost 1 base and J lost 5; bases outside the gene matches: 7. CDR3 size: 15 residues. CDR1 LNHDA and CDR2 SQIVND come from the germline V gene (reference sequence). Looking up the rest from reference TRBV19 and TRBJ2-5 gives the full variable domain: DGGITQSPKYLFRKEGQNVTLSCEQNLNHDAMYWYRQDPGQGLRLIYYSQIVNDFQKGDIAEGYSVSREKKESFPLTVTSAQKNPTAFYLCASSIAGGSEETQYFGPGTRLLVL.